These T cell receptor beta chains were read from a single sample in a study of shared clonotypes between healthy human individuals. The method was immunoSEQ multiplex PCR; TCRdb's version includes in-frame clones alone and lacks a portion of them. Among roughly 1 million clones, 70% to 80% were seen once, and the ten largest hold around 1.5%. The sequenced sample consisted of memory CD4+ T cells sorted from blood. The source is a young man in good health. The CDR3 runs from the conserved cysteine through the conserved F or W. The D gene is left open where the match is weak. Size values are once, few and many counts, or a class for expanded clones, and some rows have none.

CDR3nt | CDR3aa | abundance | d_gene | j_gene | v_gene
TGTGCCAGCAGCCCCAGGTCGGGCCCAAAGGGAGGACTTGAGCAGTTCTTC | CASSPRSGPKGGLEQFF | NA | NA | TRBJ2-1 | TRBV9
TGCGCCAGCGCCGCCCAGGGGGCGGAGAACACTGAAGCTTTCTTT | CASAAQGAENTEAFF | NA | TRBD1 | TRBJ1-1 | TRBV5-1
TGTGCCAGTAAGACCTTGACAGGGAAAAGGGGGGATATTCAGCCCCAGCATTTT | CASKTLTGKRGDIQPQHF | NA | TRBD1 | TRBJ1-5 | TRBV19
TGTGCCAGCTCACCGGGCAGTGGGCCTACCTACGAGCAGTACTTC | CASSPGSGPTYEQYF | NA | NA | TRBJ2-7 | TRBV18
TGCAGCGTAGCCGGCAGGGGGGAGGTCGAAGGCTACACCTTC | CSVAGRGEVEGYTF | once | TRBD1 | TRBJ1-2 | TRBV29-1
TGTGCCAGCAGCCGGGGACAGTACAACACTGAAGCTTTCTTT | CASSRGQYNTEAFF | NA | TRBD1 | TRBJ1-1 | TRBV14
TGCAGCGTCTGGTGGCAGGGAGAGAATGAGCAGTTCTTC | CSVWWQGENEQFF | NA | NA | TRBJ2-1 | TRBV29-1
TGTGCCAGCAGCTTGAACAGGTTTTATGGCTACACCTTC | CASSLNRFYGYTF | NA | NA | TRBJ1-2 | TRBV11-2
TGTGCCAGCAGTGAATGGGGGACAGGGGTAAAAGCTTTCTTT | CASSEWGTGVKAFF | NA | TRBD1 | TRBJ1-1 | TRBV25-1
TGTGCCAGCAGCATAAAGGGCCCAGGGGCTTTCTTT | CASSIKGPGAFF | NA | NA | TRBJ1-1 | TRBV6-1
TGTGCCAGCAGCGCCCCGAATACCGGGGAGCTGTTTTTT | CASSAPNTGELFF | NA | NA | TRBJ2-2 | TRBV6-5
TGTGCCAGCAGCTTAGGGACTAGCGTGGAGACCCAGTACTTC | CASSLGTSVETQYF | NA | TRBD2 | TRBJ2-5 | TRBV11-2
TGCGCCAGCAGCCAAGACTACGGCGGGGGCTCCTACAATGAGCAGTTCTTC | CASSQDYGGGSYNEQFF | NA | TRBD2 | TRBJ2-1 | TRBV4-3
TGTGCCAGCAGCTTAGGGGGCAGGGTCAACACTGAAGCTTTCTTT | CASSLGGRVNTEAFF | NA | NA | TRBJ1-1 | TRBV7-6
TGTGCCAGCAGTGAGGACCGGCCTGGAGGCTACACCTTC | CASSEDRPGGYTF | NA | NA | TRBJ1-2 | TRBV2
TGTGCCAGCAGCTCGAGACAGGGGCTGGATGGCTACACCTTC | CASSSRQGLDGYTF | few | TRBD1 | TRBJ1-2 | TRBV7-9
TGTGCCAGTAGTATACCCCATAGGGGCAATGAGCAGTTCTTC | CASSIPHRGNEQFF | once | NA | TRBJ2-1 | TRBV19
TGTGCCAGCAGCGTAGGGGGGCGAGGGGCCAACGTCCTGACTTTC | CASSVGGRGANVLTF | NA | NA | TRBJ2-6 | TRBV9
TGTGCCAGCCCACCGGGGACAGGGCTCTATGGCTACACCTTC | CASPPGTGLYGYTF | few | TRBD1 | TRBJ1-2 | TRBV6-4
TGTGCCAGCAGTTACCCCCGACTAGCACCCTACGAGCAGTACTTC | CASSYPRLAPYEQYF | NA | TRBD2 | TRBJ2-7 | TRBV6-5
TGTGCCAGCAGCGTCGGTGAGGCAGCTTTCTTT | CASSVGEAAFF | NA | NA | TRBJ1-1 | TRBV9
TGTGCCAGCAGCTTCGGACTAGCGGTTAACTCCTACGAGCAGTACTTC | CASSFGLAVNSYEQYF | NA | TRBD2 | TRBJ2-7 | TRBV5-6
TGTGCCAGCAGCCATCCGACGGCGGGAAAGGAGCTGTTTTTT | CASSHPTAGKELFF | once | NA | TRBJ2-2 | TRBV4-2
TGTGCCAGCAGCTCCAATGGACAGGGCCAAAACAATGAGCAGTTCTTC | CASSSNGQGQNNEQFF | NA | TRBD1 | TRBJ2-1 | TRBV7-3
TGTGCCAGCAGCGTAGGGGTAGGGGTTCCCACTGAAGCTTTCTTT | CASSVGVGVPTEAFF | few | NA | TRBJ1-1 | TRBV9
TGTGCCAGCAGCCACGGACAGGGAGGAGAAAAACTGTTTTTT | CASSHGQGGEKLFF | NA | TRBD1 | TRBJ1-4 | TRBV7-2
TGCGCCAGCAGCCAAGATGACGGCCGGCCTAACTATGGCTACACCTTC | CASSQDDGRPNYGYTF | NA | NA | TRBJ1-2 | TRBV4-3
TGTGCCAGTAGTATAGGAGGGCCGCGTGGCTACACCTTC | CASSIGGPRGYTF | NA | NA | TRBJ1-2 | TRBV19
TGTGCCAGCGGTCTCAGGAATTCACCCCTCCACTTT | CASGLRNSPLHF | NA | NA | TRBJ1-6 | TRBV27